The rows below give T cell receptor beta chains drawn from one sample of a study of blood T cell repertoires in COVID-19. Some clones are missing from TCRdb's copy, which holds only in-frame ones; the method was immunoSEQ multiplex PCR. The sample contains roughly 200,000 clones, approximately 90% of which appear only once. Material: peripheral blood. These receptor sequences come from a man older than 75 with acute or convalescent COVID-19. Each CDR3 is given with its conserved first and last residue. The order of the fields is CDR3 length, clone size, V gene, D gene, J gene, CDR3 DNA, CDR3 protein. D genes are given only for firm matches. Size is stated for part of the rows, as once, few or many counts, or as a class when the clone is expanded.

14,.,TRBV9,TRBD1,TRBJ1-2,TGTGCCAGCAGCCTCAGGGACAGGGGGCCTGGCTACACCTTC,CASSLRDRGPGYTF
18,few,TRBV7-2,TRBD2,TRBJ2-3,TGTGCCAGCAGCTTAGGGGCTAGCGGGAGGGCCGGCACAGATACGCAGTATTTT,CASSLGASGRAGTDTQYF
15,.,TRBV28,.,TRBJ2-3,TGTGCCACCAAGACAGGCTCTACGTCCACAGATACGCAGTATTTT,CATKTGSTSTDTQYF
15,.,TRBV11-1,.,TRBJ2-5,TGTGCCAGCAGCTTAGGCCAGGGCATCCAAGAGACCCAGTACTTC,CASSLGQGIQETQYF
14,.,TRBV18,TRBD1,TRBJ2-5,TGTGCCAGCTCACGGGGACAGCTTCAAGAGACCCAGTACTTC,CASSRGQLQETQYF
17,.,TRBV10-3,TRBD1,TRBJ2-7,TGTGCCATATCCATCTCCGGGACAGGGGTGGGATCCTACGAGCAGTACTTC,CAISISGTGVGSYEQYF
14,.,TRBV19,TRBD1,TRBJ1-2,TGTGCCAGTAGGGCACAGGGGACCCGCTATGGCTACACCTTC,CASRAQGTRYGYTF
12,.,TRBV2,.,TRBJ2-7,TGTGCCAGCAATTGGCAGACCTACGAGCAGTACTTC,CASNWQTYEQYF
13,.,TRBV6-6,.,TRBJ2-3,TGTGCCAGCAGTCACATTGGCACAGATACGCAGTATTTT,CASSHIGTDTQYF
15,.,TRBV2,TRBD1,TRBJ1-5,TGTGCCAGCAGGGACAGGATTTATAGCAATCAGCCCCAGCATTTT,CASRDRIYSNQPQHF
13,.,TRBV15,.,TRBJ1-6,TGTGCCACCAGCCCTGCCCACGGTTCACCCCTCCACTTT,CATSPAHGSPLHF
18,once,TRBV19,.,TRBJ1-5,TGTGCCAGTAGTATAGGGAGCGGGACAAGCGATAGCAATCAGCCCCAGCATTTT,CASSIGSGTSDSNQPQHF
13,.,TRBV18,.,TRBJ2-3,TGTGCCAGCTCACCCCGCGACACAGATACGCAGTATTTT,CASSPRDTDTQYF
12,.,TRBV6-6,.,TRBJ2-1,TGTGCCAGCAGTTACACTGCTAATGAGCAGTTCTTC,CASSYTANEQFF
12,.,TRBV2,TRBD2,TRBJ2-7,TGTGCCAGCAGGGGACTAGCTGCCGAGCAGTACTTC,CASRGLAAEQYF
17,.,TRBV24-1,.,TRBJ2-5,TGTGCCACCAGTGACCCAATTGGACGCGGGGCTCAAGAGACCCAGTACTTC,CATSDPIGRGAQETQYF
16,.,TRBV19,.,TRBJ2-3,TGTGCCAGTAGTACCGGGTTCGGACAGCGCACAGATACGCAGTATTTT,CASSTGFGQRTDTQYF